This is a list of T cell receptor beta chains from one sample in a study of blood T cell repertoires in COVID-19. The protocol was immunoSEQ multiplex PCR, while the TCRdb copy is restricted to in-frame clones and leaves out a portion. The profile shows fewer than 80,000 clones, around 80% of them singletons. Sequencing was performed on peripheral blood. The receptors derive from a man aged 55 to 70 with COVID-19, enrolled during active disease. CDR3s include the opening cysteine and the closing phenylalanine or tryptophan. D genes are given only for firm matches. The size entry is marked missing in some rows and otherwise reads once, few, many or a size class.

TRBJ1-2,TRBD1,TRBV2,.,TGTGCCAGCGGGTGGGACAGATATGGCTACACCTTC,CASGWDRYGYTF
TRBJ2-5,.,TRBV25-1,.,TGTGCCAGCAGTGACCGTGAGACCCAGTACTTC,CASSDRETQYF
TRBJ2-3,TRBD2,TRBV7-9,.,TGTGCCAGCAATCAAGTTAGCGGGATGGGGAATACGCAGTATTTT,CASNQVSGMGNTQYF
TRBJ1-6,.,TRBV18,.,TGTGCCAGCTCACCGGAAAGGGGGATTATTAACCTCCACTTT,CASSPERGIINLHF
TRBJ1-2,.,TRBV5-6,.,TGTGCCAGCAGCCTCGGGGGGGTCGCTAACTATGGCTACACCTTC,CASSLGGVANYGYTF
TRBJ2-1,.,TRBV12-3/TRBV12-4,.,TGTGCCAGCAGTTTAAGTCAGAACAATGAGCAGTTCTTC,CASSLSQNNEQFF
TRBJ2-3,.,TRBV12-3/TRBV12-4,once,TGTGCCAGCAACTTAGCAGATACGCAGTATTTT,CASNLADTQYF
TRBJ1-6,.,TRBV5-1,.,TGCGCCAGCAGCTTGGCCTGGGGAGTCTATAATTCACCCCTCCACTTT,CASSLAWGVYNSPLHF
TRBJ1-1,TRBD1,TRBV5-1,.,TGCGCCAGCAGCTTAGGGGACAGGGGAGGCACTGAAGCTTTCTTT,CASSLGDRGGTEAFF
TRBJ1-2,TRBD1,TRBV5-4,few,TGTGCCAGCAGCCTGATCGACAGGGGCTATGGCTACACCTTC,CASSLIDRGYGYTF
TRBJ2-3,.,TRBV9,.,TGTGCCAGCAGCACTAGGACGACTAGCACAGATACGCAGTATTTT,CASSTRTTSTDTQYF
TRBJ2-7,.,TRBV24-1,.,TGTGCCACCAGTGATTTCGACACCTACGAGCAGTACTTC,CATSDFDTYEQYF